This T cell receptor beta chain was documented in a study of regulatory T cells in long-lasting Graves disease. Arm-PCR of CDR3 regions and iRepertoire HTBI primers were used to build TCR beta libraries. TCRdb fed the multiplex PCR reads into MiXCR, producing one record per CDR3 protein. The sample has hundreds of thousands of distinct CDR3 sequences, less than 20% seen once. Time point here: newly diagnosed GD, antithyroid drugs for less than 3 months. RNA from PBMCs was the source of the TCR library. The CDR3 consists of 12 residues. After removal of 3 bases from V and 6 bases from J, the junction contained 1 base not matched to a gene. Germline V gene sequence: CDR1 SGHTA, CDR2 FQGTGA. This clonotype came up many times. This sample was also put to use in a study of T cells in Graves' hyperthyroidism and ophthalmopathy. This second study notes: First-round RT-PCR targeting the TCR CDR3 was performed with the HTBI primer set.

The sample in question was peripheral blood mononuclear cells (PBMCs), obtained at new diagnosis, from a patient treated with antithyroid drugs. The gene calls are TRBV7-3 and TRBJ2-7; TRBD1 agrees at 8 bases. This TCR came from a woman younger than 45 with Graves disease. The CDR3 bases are TGTGCCAGCAGCTTCGGGACAGGCGAGCAGTACTTC. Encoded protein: CASSFGTGEQYF.